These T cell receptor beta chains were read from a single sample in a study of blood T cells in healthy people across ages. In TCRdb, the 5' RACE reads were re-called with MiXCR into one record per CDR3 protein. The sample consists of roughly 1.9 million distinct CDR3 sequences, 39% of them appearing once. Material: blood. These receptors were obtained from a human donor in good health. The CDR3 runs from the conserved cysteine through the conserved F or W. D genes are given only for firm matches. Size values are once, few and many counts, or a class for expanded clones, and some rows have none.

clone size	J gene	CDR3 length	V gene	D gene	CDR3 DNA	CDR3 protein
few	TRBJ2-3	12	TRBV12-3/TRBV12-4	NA	TGTGCCAGCAGTAGGATGACAGATACGCAGTATTTT	CASSRMTDTQYF
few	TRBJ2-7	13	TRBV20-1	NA	TGCAGTGCTTTGGACAGAGCTACCTACGAGCAGTACTTC	CSALDRATYEQYF
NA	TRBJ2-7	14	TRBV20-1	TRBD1	TGCAGTGCTACGGGACAGTTGGGCTCCTACGAGCAGTACTTC	CSATGQLGSYEQYF
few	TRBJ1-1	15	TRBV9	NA	TGTGCCAGCAGCTACCAGGGACGGGGAAACACTGAAGCTTTCTTT	CASSYQGRGNTEAFF
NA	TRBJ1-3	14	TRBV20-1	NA	TGCAGTGCTAGGACAGGAGGGCTTGGAAACACCATATATTTT	CSARTGGLGNTIYF
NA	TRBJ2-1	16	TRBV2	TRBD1	TGTGCCAGCAGGAGCCGGGACAGGGGATGGGGCAATGAGCAGTTCTTC	CASRSRDRGWGNEQFF
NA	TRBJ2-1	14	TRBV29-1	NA	TGCAGCGTTACCAAGGGGATAGCATACAATGAGCAGTTCTTC	CSVTKGIAYNEQFF
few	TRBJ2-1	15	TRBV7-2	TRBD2	TGTGCCAGCAGCTTTACTAGCGGGGGGGTTGATGAGCAGTTCTTC	CASSFTSGGVDEQFF
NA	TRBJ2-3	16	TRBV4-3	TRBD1	TGCGCCAGCAGCCAAGAAACAGGGGCTAGCACAGATACGCAGTATTTT	CASSQETGASTDTQYF
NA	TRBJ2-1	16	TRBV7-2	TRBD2	TGTGCCAGCAGCTTAGCGGGAGGGCGAGGCGGGGAGACCCAGTTCTTC	CASSLAGGRGGETQFF
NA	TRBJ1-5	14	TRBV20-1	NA	TGCAGTGCTAGGAGGCAGGGTAGCAATCAGCCCCAGCATTTT	CSARRQGSNQPQHF
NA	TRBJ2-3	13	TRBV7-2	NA	TGTGCCAGCAGCCATTCCCTCACAGATACGCAGTATTTT	CASSHSLTDTQYF
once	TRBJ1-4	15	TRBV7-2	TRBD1	TGTGCCAGCAGCTTATTGGGGACAGGGCAAGAAAAACTGTTTTTT	CASSLLGTGQEKLFF
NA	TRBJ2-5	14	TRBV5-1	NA	TGCGCCAGCAGTCGGCAGGAGATGTGGGAGACCCAGTACTTC	CASSRQEMWETQYF
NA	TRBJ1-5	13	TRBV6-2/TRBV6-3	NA	TGTGCCAGCAGTTATTTTGGCAATCAGCCCCAGCATTTT	CASSYFGNQPQHF
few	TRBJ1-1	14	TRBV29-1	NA	TGCAGCGTTAACCCTTTAATTATGAACACTGAAGCTTTCTTT	CSVNPLIMNTEAFF
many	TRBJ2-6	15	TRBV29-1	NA	TGCAGCGTTGAGGGCTGGGGGTCTGGGGCCAACGTCCTGACTTTC	CSVEGWGSGANVLTF
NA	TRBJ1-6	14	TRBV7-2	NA	TGTGCCAGCGGGGGGATCTTTTATAATTCACCCCTCCACTTT	CASGGIFYNSPLHF
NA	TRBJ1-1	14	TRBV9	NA	TGTGCCAGCAGCGTAGTGGCAGGAGACACTGAAGCTTTCTTT	CASSVVAGDTEAFF
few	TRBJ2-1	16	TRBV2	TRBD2	TGTGCCAGCACAGAGCGGGGGGCGAGCTCCTACAATGAGCAGTTCTTC	CASTERGASSYNEQFF
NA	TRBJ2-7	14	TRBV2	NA	TGTGCCAGCACCTTCGCCTTCTCGCAGAGCGAGCAGTACTTC	CASTFAFSQSEQYF
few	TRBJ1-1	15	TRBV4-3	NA	TGCGCCAGCAGCCAAGATCGGAAGGGGCACACTGAAGCTTTCTTT	CASSQDRKGHTEAFF
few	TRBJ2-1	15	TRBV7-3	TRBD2	TGTGCCAGCAGCTTACTCAGCGGGGGGTACAATGAGCAGTTCTTC	CASSLLSGGYNEQFF
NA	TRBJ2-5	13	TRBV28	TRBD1	TGTGCCAGCACTCCAGGACAGGGGGTCGGGCAGTACTTC	CASTPGQGVGQYF
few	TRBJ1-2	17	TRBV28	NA	TGTGCCAGCAGTTCCTTGATAGTGGCCCTAGGGGACTATGGCTACACCTTC	CASSSLIVALGDYGYTF
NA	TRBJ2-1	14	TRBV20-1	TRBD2	TGCAGTGCTCGAGCGGGGGGGCGCTACAATGAGCAGTTCTTC	CSARAGGRYNEQFF
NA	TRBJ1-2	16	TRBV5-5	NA	TGTGCCAGCAGCTTTGATGGGGTGACATTTGGGTATGGCTACACCTTC	CASSFDGVTFGYGYTF
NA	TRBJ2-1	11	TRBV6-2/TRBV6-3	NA	TGTGCCGGCTCCGAAATAGGGGGGCAGTTCTTC	CAGSEIGGQFF
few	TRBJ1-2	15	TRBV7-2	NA	TGTGCCAGCAGCTTAGCTGACATCCCGAACTATGGCTACACCTTC	CASSLADIPNYGYTF
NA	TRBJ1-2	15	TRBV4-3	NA	TGCGCCAGCAGCCCGTGGACAGACCCTAGCTATGGCTACACCTTC	CASSPWTDPSYGYTF
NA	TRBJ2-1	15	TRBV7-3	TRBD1	TGTGCCAGCAGCTTAAGGGGGCAGGGGGCAGAAGAGCAGTTCTTC	CASSLRGQGAEEQFF
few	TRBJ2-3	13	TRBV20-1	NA	TGCAGTGCTACCCTTTCCCGCACAGATACGCAGTATTTT	CSATLSRTDTQYF
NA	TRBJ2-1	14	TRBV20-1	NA	TGCAGTGCCGGCGGGGTGGGTTGGGTTGATGAGCAGTTCTTC	CSAGGVGWVDEQFF
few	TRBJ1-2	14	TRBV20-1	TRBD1	TGCAGTGCTAGATCCACAGGGGGCGCGGAGGGCTACACCTTC	CSARSTGGAEGYTF
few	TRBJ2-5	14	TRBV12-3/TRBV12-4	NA	TGTGCCAGCAGCCTCCGGTGGGGCCAAGAGACCCAGTACTTC	CASSLRWGQETQYF
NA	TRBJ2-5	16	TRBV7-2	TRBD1	TGTGCCAGCAGCTTAGGCTGGACAGGGGGTGTAGAGACCCAGTACTTC	CASSLGWTGGVETQYF
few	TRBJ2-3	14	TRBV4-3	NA	TGCGCCAGCAGCCCTCGAGTCAACACAGATACGCAGTATTTT	CASSPRVNTDTQYF
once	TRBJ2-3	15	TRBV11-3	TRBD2	TGTGCCAGCAGGCCTTCTAGCGGGGGGGGAGATACGCAGTATTTT	CASRPSSGGGDTQYF
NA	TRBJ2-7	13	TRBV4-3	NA	TGCGCCACCCGCAATCCCTCAACCTACGAGCAGTACTTC	CATRNPSTYEQYF
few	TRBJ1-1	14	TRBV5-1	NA	TGCGCCAGCAGCTTGAGTGGAGGGACGACTGAAGCTTTCTTT	CASSLSGGTTEAFF
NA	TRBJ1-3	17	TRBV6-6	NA	TGTGCCAGCAGCTACACGGGGACTGAGATATCTGGAAACACCATATATTTT	CASSYTGTEISGNTIYF
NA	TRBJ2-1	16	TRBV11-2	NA	TGTGCCAGCAGCTTAATGAGGGGGGGCGTTGTAAATGAGCAGTTCTTC	CASSLMRGGVVNEQFF
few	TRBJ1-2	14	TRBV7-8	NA	TGTGCCAGCAGCTTAGCTCGGATAGGCTATGGCTACACCTTC	CASSLARIGYGYTF
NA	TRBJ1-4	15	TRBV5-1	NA	TGCGCCAGCAGCTCAGTGGCGGGGCGAAATGAAAAACTGTTTTTT	CASSSVAGRNEKLFF
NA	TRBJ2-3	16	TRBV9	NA	TGTGCCAGCAGCGTAGAGGGAACCTTGAGCACAGATACGCAGTATTTT	CASSVEGTLSTDTQYF
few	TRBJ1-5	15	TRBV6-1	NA	TGTGCCAGCAGTGTAGTTTCTACGATCAATCAGCCCCAGCATTTT	CASSVVSTINQPQHF
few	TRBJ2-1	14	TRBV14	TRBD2	TGTGCCAGCAGCCCCTCGACTAGCGGGGTTGGGCAGTTCTTC	CASSPSTSGVGQFF
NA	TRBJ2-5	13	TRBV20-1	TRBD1	TGCAGTTCATATACAGGGGGTGAGGAGACCCAGTACTTC	CSSYTGGEETQYF
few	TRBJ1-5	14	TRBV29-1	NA	TGCAGCGTCCGGACTGCTAATAGCAATCAGCCCCAGCATTTT	CSVRTANSNQPQHF
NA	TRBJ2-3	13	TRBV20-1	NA	TGCAGTGCTAGTGGGGACCCCACAGATACGCAGTATTTT	CSASGDPTDTQYF
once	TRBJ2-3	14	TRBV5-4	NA	TGTGCCAGCAGCTTGGACGGGAGCACAGATACGCTGTATTTT	CASSLDGSTDTLYF
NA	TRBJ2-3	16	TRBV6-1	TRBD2	TGTGCCAGCAGTGAATCCCTAGCGGGGGGGTTCGATACGCAGTATTTT	CASSESLAGGFDTQYF